These 16 T cell receptor beta chains came from one sample sequenced in a study of vaccination effects on CD4 cells after COVID-19. The assay was immunoSEQ multiplex PCR, and TCRdb's table has in-frame clones only and misses some. The table lists some 77,000 clones, approximately 70% of them singletons. ViraFEST used viral peptide pools to expand antigen-specific CD4+ T cells before sequencing. Culturing for about 9 days preceded CD4+ T cell isolation. All vaccine recipients tested negative for nucleocapsid antibodies and had never contracted SARS-CoV-2 infection. These TCRs' antigens remain unknown. Sequenced here: CD4+ T cells from PBMCs cultured with HCoV-OC43 spike peptides, sampled before COVID-19 vaccination. As to subset: HCoV-OC43 spike overlapping peptide pool stimulation. All receptors derive from a human donor who received a COVID-19 vaccine.

The chain recombines TRBV7-2 with TRBJ2-4; the D gene could be TRBD1 or TRBD2 (5 bases each). Germline assignment: CDR1 SGHTA and CDR2 FQGNSA. The CDR3 spans 13 residues. V was shortened by 0 bases and J by 15 bases, with 15 bases between the two germline ends. The CDR3 DNA reads TGTGCCAGCAGCTTAGCGTATCAGGGACGGCTGTACTTC. Its protein is CASSLAYQGRLYF. Based on the CDR3 plus reference TRBV7-2 and TRBJ2-4, the full variable domain is GAGVSQSPSNKVTEKGKDVELRCDPISGHTALYWYRQSLGQGLEFLIYFQGNSAPDKSGLPSDRFSAERTGGSVSTLTIQRTQQEDSAVYLCASSLAYQGRLYFGAGTRLSVL.

J is TRBJ2-5 and V is TRBV3-1 (or the pseudogene TRBV3-2), with 12 bases lining up with TRBD2. V gave up 4 bases and J gave up 2 bases; unmatched junction bases: 5. This CDR3 contains 16 residues. The V gene's germline CDR1 is LGHDT and CDR2 YNNKEL (reference sequence). CDR3 residues: CASSLRLAGDQETQYF. CDR3 nucleotides: TGTGCCAGCAGCCTACGACTAGCGGGGGATCAAGAGACCCAGTACTTC.

The V gene is TRBV27, the J gene TRBJ2-1; 7 bases map to TRBD1. The ends lost 6 bases at V and 7 bases at J; junction bases unmatched: 15. Germline V gives CDR1 MNHEY, CDR2 SMNVEV (reference sequence). The CDR3 totals 16 residues. CDR3 sequence reads: CASSDIRDRGPNEQFF. The CDR3 coding sequence is TGTGCCAGCAGCGACATCCGGGACAGAGGCCCAAATGAGCAGTTCTTC.

CDR3 region: CASSSPRWINEKLFF. The CDR3 coding sequence is TGTGCCAGCAGCTCCCCAAGGTGGATAAATGAAAAACTGTTTTTT. The chain has TRBV7-9 and TRBJ1-4; unclear D gene. The germline gives CDR1 SEHNR, CDR2 FQNEAQ (reference sequence). The length of the CDR3 is 15 residues. V shed 4 bases and J shed 5 bases, with 14 bases lying between them.

V and J are TRBV19 and TRBJ2-4; 7 bases match TRBD1. Germline-derived CDR1 and CDR2 are LNHDA and SQIVND (reference sequence). This CDR3 is 15 amino acids long. J was trimmed by 0 bases and V by 3 bases; bases with no gene match: 2. CDR3 nucleotides: TGTGCCAGTAGTATGGACAGGCTAGCCAAAAACATTCAGTACTTC. The encoded protein is CASSMDRLAKNIQYF. The full variable domain, its missing parts supplied by reference TRBV19 and TRBJ2-4, is DGGITQSPKYLFRKEGQNVTLSCEQNLNHDAMYWYRQDPGQGLRLIYYSQIVNDFQKGDIAEGYSVSREKKESFPLTVTSAQKNPTAFYLCASSMDRLAKNIQYFGAGTRLSVL.

This clone was detected only a few times. The CDR3: CASSDTGYIGYTF. DNA of the CDR3: TGCGCCAGCAGTGATACAGGGTATATTGGCTACACCTTC. V gene TRBV10-1 combines with J gene TRBJ1-2; D is possibly TRBD1 (6 bases). Per germline, CDR1 WNHNN and CDR2 SYGVQD (reference sequence). The CDR3 runs 13 residues. Trimming pared 3 bases from V and 7 bases from J, leaving 12 bases between.

The chain has TRBV5-4 and TRBJ2-7; 14 positions agree with TRBD2. The ends lost 0 bases at V and 7 bases at J; junction bases unmatched: 3. The CDR3 totals 15 residues. Germline-derived CDR1 and CDR2 are SGHNT and YYREEE (reference sequence). The CDR3, as DNA: TGTGCCAGCAGCTTGGGGGGGACTAGCGGGGGTGAGCAGTACGTC. As protein: CASSLGGTSGGEQYV.

The chain couples TRBV29-1 to TRBJ2-1; 12 nucleotides align to TRBD1. This CDR3 comprises 14 residues. From germline, CDR1 is SQVTM and CDR2 ANQGSEA. With 7 bases clipped from V and 7 bases from J, the junction kept 8 bases outside the gene matches. Here the CDR3 DNA reads TGCAGCGCACCGGGACAGGGGGCGAGGAATGAGCAGTTCTTC. Residues: CSAPGQGARNEQFF.

The V gene is TRBV5-1, the J gene TRBJ1-3; D ambiguous. CDR1 SGHRS and CDR2 YFSETQ come from the germline V gene. V was pared by 0 bases and J by 1 base, with 5 bases between. This CDR3 is 14 amino acids long. The CDR3 spells CASSLGVSGNTIYF. DNA for the CDR3: TGCGCCAGCAGCTTGGGGGTATCTGGAAACACCATATATTTT.

This chain links TRBV12-3 or TRBV12-4 with TRBJ1-2; no clear D gene. This CDR3 is 13 amino acids long. Trimming left V 3 bases short and J 4 bases short, with 9 bases between. This CDR3 reads CASSFEQIYGYTF. As DNA, the CDR3 is TGTGCCAGCAGTTTTGAACAGATCTATGGCTACACCTTC.

J is TRBJ1-2 and V is TRBV6-6, with 8 bases lining up with TRBD1. After removal of 4 bases from V and 4 bases from J, the junction contained 5 bases not matched to a gene. Germline CDR1 reads MNHNY; CDR2 reads SVGAGI (reference sequence). This CDR3 region has 14 residues. In nucleotides, the CDR3 is TGTGCCAGCAGTTCCCGGACAGGGCCCTATGGCTACACCTTC. It encodes CASSSRTGPYGYTF.

V is TRBV28 and J is TRBJ1-1; maybe TRBD1 (5 bases). Germline assignment: CDR1 MDHEN and CDR2 SYDVKM. The V gene lost 3 bases and the J gene lost 6 bases, with 11 bases spanning the gap. This CDR3 is built from 13 residues. CDR3 DNA: TGTGCCAGCAGTTTGGGGGGGTGGGCTGAAGCTTTCTTT. This sequence encodes CASSLGGWAEAFF.

The chain links TRBV27 to TRBJ2-6; the match to TRBD1 covers 7 bases. CDR3 length: 17 residues. V trimming: 8 bases; J trimming: 3 bases; junction bases outside the gene matches: 13. Germline V lookup: CDR1 MNHEY, CDR2 SMNVEV (reference sequence). CDR3 coding DNA: TGTGCCAGCGGCTGGACAGGACGTCTAAGTGGGGCCAACGTCCTGACTTTC. Translating it yields CASGWTGRLSGANVLTF.

This clone showed up just once. This rearrangement joins TRBV7-8 to TRBJ1-2; D unclear. This CDR3 spans 14 amino acids. Trimming removed 5 bases at V and 8 bases at J, with 18 bases between. Germline V lookup: CDR1 SGHVS, CDR2 FQNEAQ. CDR3 in amino acids: CASSLGSTWRGYTF. CDR3 in DNA: TGTGCCAGCAGCCTTGGGAGTACTTGGCGGGGCTACACCTTC.

CDR3 region: CATSRGGYQETQYF. The CDR3 nucleotides read TGTGCCACCAGCAGAGGAGGGTACCAAGAGACCCAGTACTTC. The J gene is TRBJ2-5, the V gene TRBV15; tentative D call: TRBD2 (5 bases). CDR3 length equals 14 residues. Germline V gives CDR1 LNHNV, CDR2 YYDKDF (reference sequence). Deletions cut 1 base from V and 0 bases from J, with 6 bases between.

The CDR3: CASSEGQPRGKETQYF. CDR3 nucleotides: TGCGCCAGCAGTGAGGGACAGCCGAGGGGGAAAGAGACCCAGTACTTC. This sequence joins TRBV10-2 and TRBJ2-5, with D perhaps matching TRBD1 (6 bases). The CDR3 runs 16 residues. The V end was cut by 2 bases, the J end by 3 bases, with 16 bases between. Germline loops: CDR1 WSHSY, CDR2 SAAADI.